This is a list of T cell receptor beta chains from one sample in a study of shared clonotypes between healthy human individuals. The assay was immunoSEQ multiplex PCR, and TCRdb's table has in-frame clones only and misses some. Here the sample spans about 2.4 million clones, roughly 93% being singletons. Sequencing was performed on naive CD4+ T cells from PBMCs. These receptors were taken from a man between 18 and 29 years old in good health. Some clones in this sample may be carry-over from other donors' samples. Each CDR3 is given with its conserved first and last residue. The order of the fields is CDR3 DNA, CDR3 protein, J gene, V gene, D gene. D genes are given only for firm matches.

cdr3_nt: TGTGCCAGCAGCTATTCCCCTGACAGGGGAAACAATGAGCAGTTCTTC
cdr3_aa: CASSYSPDRGNNEQFF
j_call: TRBJ2-1
v_call: TRBV7-6
d_call: TRBD1

cdr3_nt: TGCGCCAGCAGCTTGCAGGGGAGTGGCACAGATACGCAGTATTTT
cdr3_aa: CASSLQGSGTDTQYF
j_call: TRBJ2-3
v_call: TRBV5-1
d_call: NA

cdr3_nt: TGTGCCAGCTCACCGGGACAGAGAAACACCATATATTTT
cdr3_aa: CASSPGQRNTIYF
j_call: TRBJ1-3
v_call: TRBV18
d_call: TRBD1

cdr3_nt: TGTGCCAGCAGCTTAGTAACGTCGGATACGCAGTATTTT
cdr3_aa: CASSLVTSDTQYF
j_call: TRBJ2-3
v_call: TRBV11-2
d_call: NA

cdr3_nt: TGTGCCACTACCCCATGGGGCGGAACAGACTCCGACACAGATACGCAGTATTTT
cdr3_aa: CATTPWGGTDSDTDTQYF
j_call: TRBJ2-3
v_call: TRBV7-2
d_call: NA

cdr3_nt: TGTGCCAGCAGTTACTCGAGTATTGGGGATGGCTACACCTTC
cdr3_aa: CASSYSSIGDGYTF
j_call: TRBJ1-2
v_call: TRBV6-6
d_call: NA

cdr3_nt: TGTGCCAGCAGTTACGGGGGAGGGCACACCTACGAGCAGTACTTC
cdr3_aa: CASSYGGGHTYEQYF
j_call: TRBJ2-7
v_call: TRBV6-5
d_call: TRBD2

cdr3_nt: TGTGCCATCCCGGGACAGTTCTACGAGCAGTACTTC
cdr3_aa: CAIPGQFYEQYF
j_call: TRBJ2-7
v_call: TRBV10-3
d_call: TRBD1

cdr3_nt: TGTGCCAGCAGCCCGGGCCCAGGGCCAGAGACCCAGTACTTC
cdr3_aa: CASSPGPGPETQYF
j_call: TRBJ2-5
v_call: TRBV5-6
d_call: NA

cdr3_nt: TGTGCCAGCTCTCCTCATCACACCGGGGAGCTGTTTTTT
cdr3_aa: CASSPHHTGELFF
j_call: TRBJ2-2
v_call: TRBV18
d_call: NA

cdr3_nt: TGTGCCAGCAGCTCCGTCCTAGCGGCCACAGATACGCAGTATTTT
cdr3_aa: CASSSVLAATDTQYF
j_call: TRBJ2-3
v_call: TRBV7-9
d_call: TRBD2

cdr3_nt: TGTGCCAGCTCACCACCGTCGGGACTAGCCAACAATGAGCAGTTCTTC
cdr3_aa: CASSPPSGLANNEQFF
j_call: TRBJ2-1
v_call: TRBV18
d_call: TRBD2

cdr3_nt: TGTGCCAGTAGTGTTTCACAGGGGTGGGATGAAAAACTGTTTTTT
cdr3_aa: CASSVSQGWDEKLFF
j_call: TRBJ1-4
v_call: TRBV19
d_call: TRBD1

cdr3_nt: TGTGCCAGCAGCCAAACAGGGGCGGGGGAGACCCAGTACTTC
cdr3_aa: CASSQTGAGETQYF
j_call: TRBJ2-5
v_call: TRBV4-2
d_call: NA

cdr3_nt: TGTGCCAGCAAGCGGGGGACAGGGACCTACGAGCAGTACTTC
cdr3_aa: CASKRGTGTYEQYF
j_call: TRBJ2-7
v_call: TRBV28
d_call: NA

cdr3_nt: TGCGCCAGCAGCTTCGCCCAGGGGGGAGGCTACACCTTC
cdr3_aa: CASSFAQGGGYTF
j_call: TRBJ1-2
v_call: TRBV5-1
d_call: TRBD1

cdr3_nt: TGCAGTGCTAGCGGGTCCTACGAGCAGTACTTC
cdr3_aa: CSASGSYEQYF
j_call: TRBJ2-7
v_call: TRBV20-1
d_call: NA

cdr3_nt: TGTGCCAGCAGCCCTGGGACAGGGGGCTTTACCCCTAATGAGCAGTTCTTC
cdr3_aa: CASSPGTGGFTPNEQFF
j_call: TRBJ2-1
v_call: TRBV7-2
d_call: TRBD1

cdr3_nt: TGCAGCGTTGCCCTAAATACAGGGGAGCCCCAGCATTTT
cdr3_aa: CSVALNTGEPQHF
j_call: TRBJ1-5
v_call: TRBV29-1
d_call: TRBD1

cdr3_nt: TGTGCCAGCAGCTTAGGCGGACTTCAAGAGACCCAGTACTTC
cdr3_aa: CASSLGGLQETQYF
j_call: TRBJ2-5
v_call: TRBV11-2
d_call: NA